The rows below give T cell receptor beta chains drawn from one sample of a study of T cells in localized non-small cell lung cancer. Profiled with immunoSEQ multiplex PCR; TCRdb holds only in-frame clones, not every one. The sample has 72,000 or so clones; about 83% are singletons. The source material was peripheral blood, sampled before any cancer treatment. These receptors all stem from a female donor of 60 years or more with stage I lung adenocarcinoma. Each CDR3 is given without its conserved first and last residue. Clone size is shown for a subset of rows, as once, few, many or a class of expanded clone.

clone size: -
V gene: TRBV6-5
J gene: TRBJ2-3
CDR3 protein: ASKLGGTDTQY

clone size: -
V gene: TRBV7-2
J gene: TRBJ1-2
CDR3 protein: ASSLVSAYGYT

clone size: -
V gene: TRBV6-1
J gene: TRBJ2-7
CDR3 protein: ASSDRDYEQY

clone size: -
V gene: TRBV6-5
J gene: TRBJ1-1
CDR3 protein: ASRRDRENTEAF

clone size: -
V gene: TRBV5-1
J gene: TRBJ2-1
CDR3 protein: ASSLAALGQRHYNEQF

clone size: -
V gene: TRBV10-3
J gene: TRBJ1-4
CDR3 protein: ATRRGQGNEKLF

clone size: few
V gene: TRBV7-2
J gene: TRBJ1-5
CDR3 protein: ASSSGGARNQPQH

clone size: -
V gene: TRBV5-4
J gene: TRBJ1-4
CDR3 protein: ASSPGGGSEKLF

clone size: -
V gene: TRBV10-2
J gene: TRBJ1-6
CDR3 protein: ASSDPGQSNSPLH

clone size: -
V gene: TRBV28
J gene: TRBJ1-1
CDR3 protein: ASSLFSGDTEAF

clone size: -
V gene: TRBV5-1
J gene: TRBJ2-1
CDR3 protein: ASSRTPGWGSGNEQF

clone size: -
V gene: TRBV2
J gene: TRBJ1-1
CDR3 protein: ASSGLLNTEAF

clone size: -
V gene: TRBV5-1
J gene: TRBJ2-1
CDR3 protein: ASSFSVSGGAGEQF

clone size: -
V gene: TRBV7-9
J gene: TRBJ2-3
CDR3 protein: ASRHSLEWSDTQY

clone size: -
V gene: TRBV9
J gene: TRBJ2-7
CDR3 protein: ASSARAGPTYEQY

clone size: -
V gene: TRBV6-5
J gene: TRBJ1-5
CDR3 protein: ASSPLDRANQPQH

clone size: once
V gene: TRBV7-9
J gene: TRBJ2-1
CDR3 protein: ASSPGLAGLYNEQF

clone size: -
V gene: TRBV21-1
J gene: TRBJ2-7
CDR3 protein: ASSNLDRGLMVFNEQY

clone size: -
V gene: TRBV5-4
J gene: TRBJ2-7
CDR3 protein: ASSIPAGVPHEQY

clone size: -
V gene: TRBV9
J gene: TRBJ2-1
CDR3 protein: ASSDSPSYNEQF

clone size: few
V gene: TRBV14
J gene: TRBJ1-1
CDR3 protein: ASSQDLTEAF

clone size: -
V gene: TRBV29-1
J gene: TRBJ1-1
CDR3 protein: SVATGGFTEAF

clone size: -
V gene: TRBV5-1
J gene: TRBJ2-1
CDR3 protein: ASSLLDRGEQF

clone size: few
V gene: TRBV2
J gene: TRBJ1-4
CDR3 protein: ASTLTNEKLF

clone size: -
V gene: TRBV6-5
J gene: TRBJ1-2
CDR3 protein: ASSDGTGSGYT

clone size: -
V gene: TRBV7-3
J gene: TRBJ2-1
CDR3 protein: ASSPPAGGEQF

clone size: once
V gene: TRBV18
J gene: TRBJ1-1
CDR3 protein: ASSPPQTEAF

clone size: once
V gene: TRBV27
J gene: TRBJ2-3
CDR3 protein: ASTHRGRTTQDTQY

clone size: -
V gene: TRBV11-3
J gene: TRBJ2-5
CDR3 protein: ASSPPGLAGQETQY

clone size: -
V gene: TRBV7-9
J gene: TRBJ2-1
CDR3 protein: ASSTRDSDNEQF

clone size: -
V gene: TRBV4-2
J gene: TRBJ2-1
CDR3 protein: ASSQAGLAGVWDEQF

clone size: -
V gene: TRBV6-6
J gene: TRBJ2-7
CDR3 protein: ASSYSYLAGGYEQY

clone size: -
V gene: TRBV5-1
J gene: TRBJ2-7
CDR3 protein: ASSRTPTAGGSYEQY

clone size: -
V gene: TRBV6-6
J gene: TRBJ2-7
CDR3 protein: ASSIKTSGGQYEQY

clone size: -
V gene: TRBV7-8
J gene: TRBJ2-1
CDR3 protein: ASRTSYGEQF

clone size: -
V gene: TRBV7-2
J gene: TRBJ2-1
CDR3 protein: ASRRTASSYNEQF

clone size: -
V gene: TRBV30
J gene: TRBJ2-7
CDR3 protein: AWSAYGYEQY

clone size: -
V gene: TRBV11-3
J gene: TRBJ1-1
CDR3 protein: ASSRRGLDTEAF

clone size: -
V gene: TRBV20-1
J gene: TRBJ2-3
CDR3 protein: SASTVDTQY

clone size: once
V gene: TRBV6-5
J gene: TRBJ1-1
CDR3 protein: ASSKTGRNTEAF

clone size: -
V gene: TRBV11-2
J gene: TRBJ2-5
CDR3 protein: ASSWTRTGGAETQY

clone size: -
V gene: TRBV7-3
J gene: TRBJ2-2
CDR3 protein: ASSRWAMVGTGELF